What follows are 13 T cell receptor beta chains derived from one specimen sequenced in a study of T cells in Graves' hyperthyroidism and ophthalmopathy. The TCR beta CDR3 regions underwent amplification using RNA transcripts as the source. A first-round RT-PCR of the TCR CDR3 used the HTBI primer set. TCRdb reanalysed the multiplex PCR reads using MiXCR and keeps one entry per CDR3 protein. The sample holds under 750,000 distinct CDR3 sequences; 18% are singletons and the top ten take over 15%. The sequenced sample consisted of blood. The receptor source for this set is a woman aged 50 to 60 with Graves' hyperthyroidism that later progressed to Graves' ophthalmopathy.

Many counts were recorded for this clonotype. This chain connects TRBV29-1 to TRBJ1-5; D possibly corresponds to TRBD1 (5 bases). Trimming shortened V by 7 bases and J by 2 bases, and 15 bases separated the two germline ends. Germline V gene data show CDR1 as SQVTM and CDR2 as ANQGSEA. This CDR3 contains 14 residues. The CDR3 loop reads CSAVSAGGNQPQHF. The CDR3 coding sequence is TGCAGCGCGGTTAGTGCGGGGGGCAATCAGCCCCAGCATTTT.

In its sample, this clonotype was seen many times. The V and J genes are TRBV5-1 and TRBJ2-3, with TRBD1 matching over 8 bases. With V trimmed by 0 bases and J by 3 bases, 6 bases remained unmatched. CDR3 length: 16 residues. Germline V gives CDR1 SGHRS, CDR2 YFSETQ. The CDR3 DNA sequence: TGCGCCAGCAGCTTGGTCTCGGGACAGGCGACAGATACGCAGTATTTT. It translates to CASSLVSGQATDTQYF.

A few counts support this clonotype. V is TRBV5-1 and J is TRBJ1-4; D unresolved. This CDR3 has 14 amino acids. Trimming took off 2 bases at V and 6 bases at J, with 11 bases between the two ends. Germline lookup yields CDR1 SGHRS and CDR2 YFSETQ. Here the CDR3 DNA reads TGCGCCAGCAGCTTCGGTGAAGGCTATGAAAAACTGTTTTTT. It specifies CASSFGEGYEKLFF. Filled out from reference TRBV5-1 and TRBJ1-4, the complete variable domain reads KAGVTQTPRYLIKTRGQQVTLSCSPISGHRSVSWYQQTPGQGLQFLFEYFSETQRNKGNFPGRFSGRQFSNSRSEMNVSTLELGDSALYLCASSFGEGYEKLFFGSGTQLSVL.

This clonotype was seen just once. The CDR3 sequence is CASTAGGPVEQFF. As DNA, the CDR3 is TGTGCCAGCACGGCGGGGGGGCCGGTTGAGCAGTTCTTC. The chain employs TRBV19 and TRBJ2-1, with TRBD2 matching over 9 bases. The germline V gene encodes CDR1 LNHDA and CDR2 SQIVND (reference sequence). This CDR3 spans 13 amino acids. With V trimmed by 9 bases and J by 9 bases, 9 bases remained unmatched.

The V call is TRBV10-3, the J call TRBJ1-5, with D possibly being TRBD1 (6 bases). The CDR3 has 15 amino acids. V was cut by 10 bases and J by 3 bases, with 19 bases left in between. Germline V gene data show CDR1 as ENHRY and CDR2 as SYGVKD. The CDR3 nucleotides read TGTGCCACCACCCGGGGGGGGGCGGACAATCAGCCCCAGCATTTT. Translation: CATTRGGADNQPQHF.

This clonotype has at least ten counts. The rearrangement links TRBV30 to TRBJ1-5; no clear D gene. From germline, CDR1 is GTSNPN and CDR2 SVGIG (reference sequence). This CDR3 has 14 residues. Trimming took 4 bases from V and 0 from J, leaving 10 bases between them. Written as DNA, the CDR3 is TGTGCCTGGACGGAAGGGAATAGCAATCAGCCCCAGCATTTT. Translated: CAWTEGNSNQPQHF.

The chain employs TRBV4-1 and TRBJ2-7; 9 bases align to TRBD2. Germline V gene lookup returns CDR1 MGHRA and CDR2 YSYEKL. The CDR3 is 15 amino acids. With 0 bases clipped from V and 6 bases from J, the junction kept 6 bases outside the gene matches. The CDR3 region has the DNA TGCGCCAGCAGCCAAGAGAAGCGGGGGGTTGCCGAGCAGTACTTC. It yields the protein CASSQEKRGVAEQYF.

The V gene is TRBV12-3 or TRBV12-4, the J gene TRBJ2-4; TRBD1 is a possible D gene (6 bases). V lost 5 bases, J lost 13 bases, and 12 bases lay in between. This CDR3 comprises 11 residues. CDR3 DNA sequence: TGTGCCAGCAGTCCTGACAGGCTACAGTACTTC. Amino acid sequence: CASSPDRLQYF.

The CDR3 DNA sequence: TGTGCCACCGTCGATACAGGGGACTCCTACAATGAGCAGTTCTTC. Translated, it gives CATVDTGDSYNEQFF. The chain combines TRBV10-3 with TRBJ2-1; 7 bases map to TRBD1. V was pared by 10 bases and J by 0 bases, with 9 bases of the junction left unmatched. The CDR3 totals 15 residues. From germline, CDR1 is ENHRY and CDR2 SYGVKD.

This clonotype turned up a few times. The chain links TRBV29-1 to TRBJ2-7; D unresolved. Germline V lookup: CDR1 SQVTM, CDR2 ANQGSEA. Trimming pared 1 base from V and 3 bases from J, leaving 10 bases between. The CDR3 covers 13 residues. The CDR3 region is CSVEGGDDYEQYF. The CDR3 DNA reads TGCAGCGTTGAAGGCGGAGATGACTACGAGCAGTACTTC.

Many counts were recorded for this clonotype. The rearrangement uses TRBV12-3 or TRBV12-4 and TRBJ2-1; D perhaps matches TRBD1 (6 bases). This CDR3 region has 14 residues. Trimming pared 10 bases from V and 4 bases from J, leaving 17 bases between. Here the CDR3 reads CATSGAREYNEQFF. The CDR3 DNA reads TGTGCCACCTCAGGGGCCAGGGAATACAATGAGCAGTTCTTC.

This clonotype has a count of ten or more. The chain couples TRBV27 to TRBJ1-1; D gene ambiguous. The CDR3 totals 13 residues. The germline gives CDR1 MNHEY, CDR2 SMNVEV (reference sequence). V lost 1 base, J lost 6 bases, and 9 bases lay in between. The CDR3 loop reads CASSLWKGAEAFF. DNA for the CDR3: TGTGCCAGCAGTTTATGGAAGGGTGCTGAAGCTTTCTTT.

The chain has TRBV15 and TRBJ1-4, with D unclear. The germline V gene encodes CDR1 LNHNV and CDR2 YYDKDF (reference sequence). The CDR3 length is 15 residues. V dropped 8 bases and J dropped 8 bases, with 21 bases sitting between them. This CDR3 is CATSVRLVHREKLFF. The CDR3 DNA follows: TGTGCCACCTCAGTCCGCCTTGTACATCGGGAAAAACTGTTTTTT.